The 28 T cell receptor beta chains in this list originate from one sample, sequenced in a study of blood T cell repertoires in COVID-19. TCRdb's table, derived via immunoSEQ multiplex PCR, lists solely in-frame clones and lacks some. Here the sample spans 280,000 or so clones, roughly 90% being singletons. The sample was peripheral blood. The receptors come from a woman in her sixties or seventies with acute or convalescent COVID-19.

This clone appeared a few times. This rearrangement joins TRBV7-9 to TRBJ2-7; 11 nucleotides match TRBD2. V was clipped by 5 bases and J by 5 bases; unmatched bases: 8. Germline loops: CDR1 SEHNR, CDR2 FQNEAQ (reference sequence). This CDR3 contains 15 residues. In DNA, the CDR3 is TGTGCCAGCAGCCCCATAGCGGGAGGGCGACACGAGCAGTACTTC. This encodes CASSPIAGGRHEQYF.

The J gene is TRBJ1-2, the V gene TRBV6-4, with 9 nucleotides matching TRBD1. J lost 8 bases, V lost 4 bases, and 14 bases had no gene match. Germline CDR1 is MRHNA and CDR2 is SNTAGT. This CDR3 comprises 16 residues. CDR3 sequence (DNA): TGTGCCAGCAGTGCCCTAACGGGACAGGGCTTAAGAGGCTACACCTTC. Translating gives CASSALTGQGLRGYTF.

This clone occurred once. The chain employs TRBV19 and TRBJ1-2; 7 nucleotides align to TRBD1. From germline, CDR1 is LNHDA and CDR2 SQIVND (reference sequence). V dropped 5 bases and J dropped 8; count of bases not matched to a gene: 8. CDR3 length: 13 amino acids. The CDR3 region is CASSDTGVRGYTF. CDR3 bases: TGTGCCAGTAGTGATACAGGGGTACGGGGCTACACCTTC. Full variable domain (outside the CDR3, taken from reference TRBV19 and TRBJ1-2): DGGITQSPKYLFRKEGQNVTLSCEQNLNHDAMYWYRQDPGQGLRLIYYSQIVNDFQKGDIAEGYSVSREKKESFPLTVTSAQKNPTAFYLCASSDTGVRGYTFGSGTRLTVV.

V gene TRBV7-9 combines with J gene TRBJ2-7; possible D gene TRBD2, 5 bases. The CDR3 spans 15 residues. CDR1 and CDR2 from the germline V gene are SEHNR and FQNEAQ (reference sequence). Between the trimmed V and J ends, which lost 5 bases and 4 bases, there was a span of 18 bases. The CDR3 bases are TGTGCCAGCAGCCAACGTCTAGCCGGAGCATACGAGCAGTACTTC. As protein: CASSQRLAGAYEQYF.

The chain couples TRBV18 to TRBJ1-1; 7 bases map to TRBD1. The CDR3 consists of 15 residues. V lost 0 bases to trimming and J lost 0 bases; unmatched junction nucleotides: 1. Germline V gene sequence: CDR1 KGHSH, CDR2 LQKENI. This CDR3 is CASSPPQGLNTEAFF. The CDR3 DNA sequence: TGTGCCAGCTCACCACCACAGGGGCTGAACACTGAAGCTTTCTTT.

The genes are TRBV7-9 and TRBJ2-7; D remains ambiguous. The CDR3 is 14 residues long. The ends were cut back, 5 bases at V and 3 bases at J, with 14 bases in the middle. Germline loops: CDR1 SEHNR, CDR2 FQNEAQ (reference sequence). The DNA of the CDR3 is TGTGCCAGCAGCCCAGACGGCCCGGGCTACGAGCAGTACTTC. It translates to CASSPDGPGYEQYF.

The rearrangement uses TRBV14 and TRBJ2-3; D perhaps matches TRBD2 (6 bases). The CDR3 has 14 residues. The V and J ends lost 1 base and 8 bases respectively, with 13 bases between them. Germline CDR1 is SGHDN and CDR2 is FVKESK. The CDR3 DNA sequence: TGTGCCAGCAGCCAAGGGGGACTGATGGGTACGCAGTATTTT. Protein: CASSQGGLMGTQYF.

The rearrangement uses TRBV23-1 and TRBJ2-7, with 7 bases fitting TRBD1. TRBV23-1 falls under the ORF class, with uncertain function. V dropped 1 base and J dropped 9; count of bases not matched to a gene: 12. The CDR3 contains 15 residues. The CDR3 DNA sequence: TGCGCCAGCAGTCAATTTCAAGGACAGGTAGTGTTGCAGTACTTC. It specifies CASSQFQGQVVLQYF.

The chain has TRBV19 and TRBJ2-1, with 7 bases lining up with TRBD1. The ends lost 7 bases at V and 9 bases at J; junction bases unmatched: 3. The V gene's germline CDR1 is LNHDA and CDR2 SQIVND (reference sequence). The length of the CDR3 is 11 residues. CDR3 nucleotides: TGTGCCAGTACCGCAGGGGGTGAGCAGTTCTTC. Translating it yields CASTAGGEQFF.

The chain combines TRBV29-1 with TRBJ1-5; TRBD1 aligns across 7 bases. The germline CDR1 and CDR2 sequences are SQVTM and ANQGSEA. The CDR3 has 14 residues. V shed 6 bases and J 1 base; nucleotides not matched to a gene: 6. This CDR3 reads CSVDAGGSNQPQHF. The CDR3, as DNA: TGCAGCGTGGATGCAGGGGGGAGCAATCAGCCCCAGCATTTT. The complete variable domain, with remaining parts taken from reference TRBV29-1 and TRBJ1-5, reads SAVISQKPSRDICQRGTSLTIQCQVDSQVTMMFWYRQQPGQSLTLIATANQGSEATYESGFVIDKFPISRPNLTFSTLTVSNMSPEDSSIYLCSVDAGGSNQPQHFGDGTRLSIL.

The J gene is TRBJ1-2, the V gene TRBV27; 9 nucleotides line up with TRBD1. CDR1 is MNHEY and CDR2 is SMNVEV in the germline V gene (reference sequence). The CDR3 is 15 amino acids. V shed 3 bases, J shed 4 bases, and the junction held 6 bases outside the gene matches. CDR3 residues: CASSFKGTGSYGYTF. DNA of the CDR3: TGTGCCAGCAGTTTCAAAGGGACAGGGTCCTATGGCTACACCTTC.

The chain recombines TRBV5-8 with TRBJ2-2; a weak D match, TRBD2 (5 bases). Germline values: CDR1 SGHTS, CDR2 YDEGEE. V lost 4 bases to trimming and J lost 9 bases, with 13 bases between them. This CDR3 has 13 residues. DNA for the CDR3: TGTGCCAGCAGCCAACGGTGGAGGTGGGAGCTGTTTTTT. This translates into CASSQRWRWELFF. The variable domain in full, completed from reference TRBV5-8 and TRBJ2-2, reads EAGVTQSPTHLIKTRGQQATLRCSPISGHTSVYWYQQALGLGLQFLLWYDEGEERNRGNFPPRFSGRQFPNYSSELNVNALELEDSALYLCASSQRWRWELFFGEGSRLTVL.

The chain couples TRBV7-9 to TRBJ2-1; D remains unclear. Germline-derived CDR1 and CDR2 are SEHNR and FQNEAQ (reference sequence). The CDR3 has 15 amino acids. Trimming stripped 5 bases from V and 0 bases from J, with 11 bases between. CDR3 in DNA: TGTGCCAGCAGCCTCCGTGTTAGCTCCTACAATGAGCAGTTCTTC. It translates to CASSLRVSSYNEQFF.

The chain employs TRBV23-1 and TRBJ2-1; 9 bases agree with TRBD2. TRBV23-1 is treated as an ORF (open reading frame) with a function not yet certain. Trimming removed 7 bases from V and 7 bases from J; junction bases left unmatched: 8. The CDR3 covers 14 residues. The CDR3 sequence: CASNAAGGYNEQFF. In DNA form, the CDR3 reads TGCGCCAGCAATGCCGCGGGAGGGTATAATGAGCAGTTCTTC.

The V and J genes are TRBV5-1 and TRBJ1-1, with D perhaps TRBD1 (6 bases). Germline lookup yields CDR1 SGHRS and CDR2 YFSETQ. CDR3 size: 15 residues. Between the trimmed V and J ends, which lost 0 bases and 1 base, there was a span of 10 bases. CDR3 nucleotide sequence: TGCGCCAGCAGCTTGGTAGGGACATCGAACACTGAAGCTTTCTTT. It translates to CASSLVGTSNTEAFF.

The chain employs TRBV11-3 and TRBJ2-3, with D perhaps TRBD1 (6 bases). Germline loops: CDR1 SGHNT, CDR2 YENEEA. This CDR3 comprises 14 residues. The V end was cut by 0 bases, the J end by 4 bases, with 8 bases between. In DNA form, the CDR3 reads TGTGCCAGCAGCTTAGAGAGGGGGTCAGATACGCAGTATTTT. Translating gives CASSLERGSDTQYF.

The chain joins TRBV19 to TRBJ1-2; TRBD1 might be the D (5 bases). Trimming pared 0 bases from V and 6 bases from J, leaving 8 bases between. CDR1 is LNHDA and CDR2 is SQIVND in the germline V gene (reference sequence). CDR3 size: 13 residues. CDR3 DNA: TGTGCCAGTAGTATAGAGGGGCTTCATGGCTACACCTTC. Translation gives CASSIEGLHGYTF. Filled out from reference TRBV19 and TRBJ1-2, the complete variable domain reads DGGITQSPKYLFRKEGQNVTLSCEQNLNHDAMYWYRQDPGQGLRLIYYSQIVNDFQKGDIAEGYSVSREKKESFPLTVTSAQKNPTAFYLCASSIEGLHGYTFGSGTRLTVV.

This sequence joins TRBV15 and TRBJ1-5, with 10 positions matching TRBD1. V shed 5 bases, J shed 2 bases, and the junction held 6 bases outside the gene matches. CDR1 is LNHNV, CDR2 YYDKDF, per germline (reference sequence). The CDR3 runs to 16 residues. The CDR3 protein is CATSSRGTGGNQPQHF. The CDR3 DNA follows: TGTGCCACCAGCTCCCGCGGGACAGGGGGCAATCAGCCCCAGCATTTT.

The rearrangement links TRBV20-1 to TRBJ1-2; perhaps TRBD1 as D (5 bases). CDR1 and CDR2 (germline): DFQATT, SNEGSKA (reference sequence). With 5 bases removed from V and 4 bases from J, the gap between germline ends came to 8 bases. The CDR3 runs 11 residues. The CDR3 is CSAGHGYGYTF. Here the CDR3 DNA reads TGCAGTGCTGGACACGGCTATGGCTACACCTTC.

This clone has just one count. The chain recombines TRBV29-1 with TRBJ1-1; D is perhaps TRBD1 (6 bases). The germline V gene encodes CDR1 SQVTM and CDR2 ANQGSEA. Trimming removed 4 bases at V and 0 bases at J, with 12 bases between. The CDR3 extends over 14 amino acids. The CDR3: CSVVRGQLNTEAFF. Written as DNA, the CDR3 is TGCAGCGTTGTTAGGGGACAACTGAACACTGAAGCTTTCTTT.

V usage is TRBV11-2 and J usage is TRBJ2-1; a weak D match, TRBD2 (5 bases). Germline values: CDR1 SGHAT, CDR2 FQNNGV. Trimming removed 0 bases at V and 12 bases at J, with 12 bases between. CDR3 length: 13 amino acids. CDR3 in DNA: TGTGCCAGCAGCTTAGAAGCGGCAGATTCGCAGTTCTTC. Amino acid sequence: CASSLEAADSQFF.

This chain joins TRBV4-1 and TRBJ2-3; TRBD2 is a possible D gene (6 bases). Germline loops: CDR1 MGHRA, CDR2 YSYEKL. The CDR3 sequence is 16 residues long. The germline V and J ends were trimmed by 4 bases and 3 bases, with 17 bases remaining between them. CDR3 nucleotides: TGCGCCAGCAGCCGGCCGGGACTCTATTCTACAGATACGCAGTATTTT. Translating it yields CASSRPGLYSTDTQYF.

J is TRBJ2-2 and V is TRBV7-9; 8 bases line up with TRBD2. V gave up 5 bases and J gave up 7 bases; unmatched junction bases: 9. This CDR3 has 15 residues. Germline CDR1 reads SEHNR; CDR2 reads FQNEAQ (reference sequence). CDR3 in amino acids: CASSPGKREHGELFF. For the CDR3, the DNA is TGTGCCAGCAGCCCGGGGAAGCGGGAGCACGGGGAGCTGTTTTTT.

This chain joins TRBV11-2 and TRBJ2-4; 10 bases map to TRBD2. CDR1 SGHAT and CDR2 FQNNGV come from the germline V gene. The trim removed 2 bases at V and 0 bases at J, leaving 7 bases unmatched. The CDR3 has 18 amino acids. The CDR3, as DNA: TGTGCCAGCAGCTTATCTAGCGGGAGCGAGATAGCCAAAAACATTCAGTACTTC. The encoded protein is CASSLSSGSEIAKNIQYF.

This rearrangement joins TRBV5-4 to TRBJ1-1, with unresolved D. Trimming removed 1 base at V and 1 base at J, with 17 bases between. The CDR3 sequence is 17 residues long. Germline V gene data show CDR1 as SGHNT and CDR2 as YYREEE (reference sequence). CDR3 nucleotides: TGTGCCAGCAGCTTGATCCGTTTTCGGGGTCGGAACACTGAAGCTTTCTTT. This codes for CASSLIRFRGRNTEAFF.

The chain joins TRBV6-2 or TRBV6-3 to TRBJ2-7, with 9 bases lining up with TRBD1. The V gene end was trimmed by 4 bases and the J gene end by 3 bases; junction bases not matched to a gene: 4. The CDR3 has 14 residues. Germline V gene sequence: CDR1 MNHEY, CDR2 SVGEGT. This CDR3 is CASSSGTGYYEQYF. The CDR3 bases are TGTGCCAGCAGTTCCGGGACAGGGTACTACGAGCAGTACTTC.

The chain combines TRBV7-9 with TRBJ2-3; D possibly corresponds to TRBD2 (6 bases). This CDR3 region has 16 residues. Trimming shortened V by 2 bases and J by 2 bases, and 14 bases separated the two germline ends. In germline, CDR1 is SEHNR, CDR2 FQNEAQ (reference sequence). The CDR3 is CASSLSRGGPTDTQYF. For the CDR3, the DNA is TGTGCCAGCAGCTTATCCCGGGGAGGCCCCACAGATACGCAGTATTTT.

The chain employs TRBV30 and TRBJ1-1; D remains unclear. Looked up from germline, CDR1 is GTSNPN and CDR2 is SVGIG (reference sequence). V dropped 2 bases and J dropped 5 bases, with 18 bases sitting between them. The CDR3 extends over 15 amino acids. CDR3 DNA: TGTGCCTGGAGTTTCCGCCCAGACATGGTGACTGAAGCTTTCTTT. Translation gives CAWSFRPDMVTEAFF.